This TCR beta chain stems from a study of low-dose radiotherapy and immunotherapy resistance in tumors (dated by TCRdb to 2021 to 2024). For the wider study: Patients in Cohort 1 were given 0.5 Gy per fraction every 2 weeks, and the prescribed total PTV dose was 6.5 Gy. No randomization into treatment groups was done for the people taking part in the trial. Starting on cycle 1 day 1, patients took 300 mg of aspirin by mouth once daily for four cycles. For Cohort 2, the dose was 1 Gy per fraction given every two weeks, adding up to 13 Gy in total across 26 weeks. Nivolumab was administered intravenously as a 240 mg flat dose every two weeks, and ipilimumab was administered intravenously at 1 mg/kg every six weeks. Eight patients were included in the translational analysis: three from the first dose cohort and the first five from the second dose cohort. Intravenous cyclophosphamide at 200 mg/m2 was administered every two weeks, one day ahead of each radiation and immunotherapy administration.

Sequencing was performed on an Illumina HiSeq 2500. Superscript III and a set of TRAV- and TRBV-specific primers were used to synthesize first-strand cDNA, so that both TCRalpha and TCRbeta chains were covered. TCRs were amplified for about 22 PCR cycles with Phusion, using a constant-region primer paired with the adapter attached to the V primers. The isolated mRNA was amplified using the MessageAmp II aRNA Amplification Kit, with in vitro transcription performed for roughly 16 hours at 37 degrees C. mRNA for TCR sequencing was isolated with the Dynabeads mRNA DIRECT Purification Kit. Indexed Illumina adapters were added in a second Phusion PCR of 25 to 30 cycles, and the PCR products were purified with AMPure XP beads. The authors' analysis ran thus. Using custom Perl scripts, TCR sequences encoding the same protein were pooled, out-of-frame sequences were removed, and the abundance of each clonotype was computed. TCR sequences supported by only a single read were excluded from analysis. Shannon entropy, Gini index, clonality, richness, and the frequency of TCRs shared between repertoires were included as repertoire metrics. Starting from the raw public reads, TCRdb applied fastp trimming at Q25, assembled clones with MiXCR and retained in-frame beta chains. Identical CDR3 protein sequences are pooled into one entry, listed with their most common genes and DNA. The V and J calls here are based on TCRdb, not the publication. For this sample the table gives 60,000 or so distinct CDR3 sequences, of which more than 20% were detected only once. The ten largest clones add up to around 6.7% of the sample.

This clonotype was detected many times. Its antigen remains unidentified. Base-call qualities are not available, and no considerably larger clone is one nucleotide away. Reading the germline V gene (reference sequence) gives CDR1 DFQATT and CDR2 SNEGSKA. V loses 5 bases, J loses 7 bases, and the germline ends lie 13 bases apart. The CDR3, from cysteine to phenylalanine, totals 12 residues. The DNA shown is the 36-base CDR3, in frame from base 1. The sample's time point label is to be understood as: before trial treatment. Donors were enrolled in RACIN, a single-arm phase I dose-escalation trial combining nivolumab, ipilimumab, aspirin, low-dose cyclophosphamide and low-dose radiotherapy. Patients with advanced, TIL-negative solid tumors were considered eligible.

The TCR sequence derives from a male donor with rectosigmoid adenocarcinoma. This sequence uses TRBV20-1 and TRBJ2-3; the D region possibly corresponds to TRBD2 (6 bases align). Sequenced material: PBMCs, taken before treatment. The DNA sequence is given as TGCAGTGCTCCCAACCGGGGGAATACGCAGTATTTT. Its product reads: CSAPNRGNTQYF.